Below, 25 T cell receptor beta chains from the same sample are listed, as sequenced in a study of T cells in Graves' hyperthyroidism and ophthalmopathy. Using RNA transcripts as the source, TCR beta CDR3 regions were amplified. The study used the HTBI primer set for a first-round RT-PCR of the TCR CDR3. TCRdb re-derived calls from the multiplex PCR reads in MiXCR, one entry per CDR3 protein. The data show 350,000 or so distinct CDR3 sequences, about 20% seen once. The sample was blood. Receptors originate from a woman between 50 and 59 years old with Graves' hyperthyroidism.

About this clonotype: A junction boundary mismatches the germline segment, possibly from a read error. This CDR3 reads CASSRGIGTSGRNEQFF. CDR3 DNA sequence: TGTGCCAGCAGCCGGGGGATAGGGACTAGCGGGAGAAATGAGCAGTTCTTT. V is TRBV6-1 and J is TRBJ2-1; 14 bases fit TRBD2. CDR3 length: 17 amino acids. The germline V gene has CDR1 MNHNS and CDR2 SASEGT.

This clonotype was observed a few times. Here the CDR3 DNA reads TGTGCCAGCAGCTACCCAGGGATCTATGGCTACACCTTC. Amino acids: CASSYPGIYGYTF. The genes are TRBV13 and TRBJ1-2; D may be TRBD1 (5 bases). CDR3 length: 13 residues. CDR1 and CDR2 (germline): PRHDT, FYEKMQ (reference sequence). V shed 4 bases and J shed 4 bases, with 10 bases lying between them.

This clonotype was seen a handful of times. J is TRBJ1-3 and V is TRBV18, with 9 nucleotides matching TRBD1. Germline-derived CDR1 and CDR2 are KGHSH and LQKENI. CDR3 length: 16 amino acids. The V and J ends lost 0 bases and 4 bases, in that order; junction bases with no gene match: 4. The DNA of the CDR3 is TGTGCCAGCTCACCACCGGGACAGGGATTCGGAAACACCATATATTTT. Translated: CASSPPGQGFGNTIYF.

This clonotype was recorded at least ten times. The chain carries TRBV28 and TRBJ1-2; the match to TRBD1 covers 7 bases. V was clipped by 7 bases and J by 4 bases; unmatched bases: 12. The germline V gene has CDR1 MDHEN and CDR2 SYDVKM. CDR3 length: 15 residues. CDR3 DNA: TGTGCCAGCACCCCCGTACAGGGGATCGGCTATGGCTACACCTTC. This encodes CASTPVQGIGYGYTF.

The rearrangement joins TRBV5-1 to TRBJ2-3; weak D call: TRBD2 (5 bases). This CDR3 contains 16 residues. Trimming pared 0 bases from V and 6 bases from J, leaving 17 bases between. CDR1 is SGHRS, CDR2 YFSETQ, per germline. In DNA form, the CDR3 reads TGCGCCAGCAGCTTGGCGGCTAACCCCTCGGGGGATACGCAGTATTTT. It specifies CASSLAANPSGDTQYF. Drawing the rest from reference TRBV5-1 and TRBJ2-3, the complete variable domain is KAGVTQTPRYLIKTRGQQVTLSCSPISGHRSVSWYQQTPGQGLQFLFEYFSETQRNKGNFPGRFSGRQFSNSRSEMNVSTLELGDSALYLCASSLAANPSGDTQYFGPGTRLTVL.

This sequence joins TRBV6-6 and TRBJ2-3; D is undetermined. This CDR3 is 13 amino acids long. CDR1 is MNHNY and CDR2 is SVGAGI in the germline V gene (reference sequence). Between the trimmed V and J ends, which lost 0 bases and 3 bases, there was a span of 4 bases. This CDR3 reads CASSYSGTDTQYF. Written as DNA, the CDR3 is TGTGCCAGCAGTTACTCAGGGACAGATACGCAGTATTTT.

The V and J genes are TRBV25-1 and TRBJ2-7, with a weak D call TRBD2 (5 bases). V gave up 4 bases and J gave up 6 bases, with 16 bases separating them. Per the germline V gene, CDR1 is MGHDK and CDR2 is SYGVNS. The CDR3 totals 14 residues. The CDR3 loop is CASSATSTLSEQYF. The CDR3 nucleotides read TGTGCCAGCAGTGCCACTAGTACCCTCTCCGAGCAGTACTTC.

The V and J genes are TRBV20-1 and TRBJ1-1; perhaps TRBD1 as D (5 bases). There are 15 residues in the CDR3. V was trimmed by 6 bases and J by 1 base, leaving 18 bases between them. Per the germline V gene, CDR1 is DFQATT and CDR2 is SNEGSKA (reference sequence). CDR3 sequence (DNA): TGCAGTGCAACTTCGGGGGGGGAGCGGAACACTGAAGCTTTCTTT. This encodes CSATSGGERNTEAFF.

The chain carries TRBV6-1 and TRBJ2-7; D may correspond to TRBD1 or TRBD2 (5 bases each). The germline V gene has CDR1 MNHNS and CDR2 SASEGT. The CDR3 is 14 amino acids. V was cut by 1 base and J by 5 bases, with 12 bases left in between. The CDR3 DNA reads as TGTGCCAGCAGTGAAGGGGGACGATTGAACGAGCAGTACTTC. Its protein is CASSEGGRLNEQYF.

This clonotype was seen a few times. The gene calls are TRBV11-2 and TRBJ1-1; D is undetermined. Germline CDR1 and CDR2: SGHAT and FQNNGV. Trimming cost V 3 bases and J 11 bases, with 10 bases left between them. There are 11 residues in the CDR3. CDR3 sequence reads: CASSFGLGAFF. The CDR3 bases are TGTGCCAGCAGCTTCGGACTCGGGGCTTTCTTT. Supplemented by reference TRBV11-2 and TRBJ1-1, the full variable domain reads EAGVAQSPRYKIIEKRQSVAFWCNPISGHATLYWYQQILGQGPKLLIQFQNNGVVDDSQLPKDRFSAERLKGVDSTLKIQPAKLEDSAVYLCASSFGLGAFFGQGTRLTVV.

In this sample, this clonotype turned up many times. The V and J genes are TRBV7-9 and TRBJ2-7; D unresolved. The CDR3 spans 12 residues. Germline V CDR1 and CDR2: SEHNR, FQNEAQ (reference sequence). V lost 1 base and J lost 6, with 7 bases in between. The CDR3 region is CASSLVSSEQYF. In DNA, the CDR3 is TGTGCCAGCAGCTTAGTTAGCAGCGAGCAGTACTTC.

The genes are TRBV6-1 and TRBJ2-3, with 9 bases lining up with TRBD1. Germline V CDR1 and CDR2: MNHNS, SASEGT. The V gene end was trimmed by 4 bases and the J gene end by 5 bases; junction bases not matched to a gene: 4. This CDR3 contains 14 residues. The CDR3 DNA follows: TGTGCCAGCAGTGTCACAGGGGGCCGAGATACGCAGTATTTT. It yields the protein CASSVTGGRDTQYF.

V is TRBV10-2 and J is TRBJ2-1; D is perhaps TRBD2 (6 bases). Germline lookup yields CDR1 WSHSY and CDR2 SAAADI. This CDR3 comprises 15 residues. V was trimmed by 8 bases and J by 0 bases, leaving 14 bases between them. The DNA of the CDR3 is TGCGCCAGCGGGGGGTGGTTGGGCTCCTACAATGAGCAGTTCTTC. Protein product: CASGGWLGSYNEQFF.

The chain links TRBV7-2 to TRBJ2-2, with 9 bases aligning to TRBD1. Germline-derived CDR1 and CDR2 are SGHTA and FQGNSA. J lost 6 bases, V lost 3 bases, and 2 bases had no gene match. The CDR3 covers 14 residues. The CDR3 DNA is TGTGCCAGCAGCTTTCGGACAGGGGCCGGGGAGCTGTTTTTT. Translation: CASSFRTGAGELFF.

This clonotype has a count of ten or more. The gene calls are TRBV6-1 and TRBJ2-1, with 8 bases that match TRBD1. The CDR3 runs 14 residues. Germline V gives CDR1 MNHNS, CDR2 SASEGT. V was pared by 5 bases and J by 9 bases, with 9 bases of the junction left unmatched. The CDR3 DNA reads TGTGCCAGCAGTTCAGGACAGGGATTAGGTGAGCAGTTCTTC. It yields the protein CASSSGQGLGEQFF.

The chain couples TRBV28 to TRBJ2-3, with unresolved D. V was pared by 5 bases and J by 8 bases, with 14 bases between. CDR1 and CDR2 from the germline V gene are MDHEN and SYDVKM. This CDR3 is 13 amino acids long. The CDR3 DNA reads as TGTGCCAGCAGTGTGGACCCGTCTGCTACGCAGTATTTT. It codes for CASSVDPSATQYF.

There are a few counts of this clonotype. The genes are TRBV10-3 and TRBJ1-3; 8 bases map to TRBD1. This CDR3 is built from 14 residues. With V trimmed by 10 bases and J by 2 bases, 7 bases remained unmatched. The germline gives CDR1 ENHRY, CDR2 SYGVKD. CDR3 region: CATLGQATGNTIYF. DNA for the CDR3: TGTGCCACCCTGGGACAGGCAACTGGAAACACCATATATTTT.

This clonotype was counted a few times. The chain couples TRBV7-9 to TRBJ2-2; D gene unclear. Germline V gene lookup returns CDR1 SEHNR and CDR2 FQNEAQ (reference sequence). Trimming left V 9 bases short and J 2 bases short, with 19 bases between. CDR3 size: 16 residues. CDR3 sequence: CASAESTRQNTGELFF. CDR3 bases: TGTGCCAGTGCCGAATCTACCCGCCAAAACACCGGGGAGCTGTTTTTT. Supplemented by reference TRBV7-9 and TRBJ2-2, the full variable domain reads DTGVSQNPRHKITKRGQNVTFRCDPISEHNRLYWYRQTLGQGPEFLTYFQNEAQLEKSRLLSDRFSAERPKGSFSTLEIQRTEQGDSAMYLCASAESTRQNTGELFFGEGSRLTVL.

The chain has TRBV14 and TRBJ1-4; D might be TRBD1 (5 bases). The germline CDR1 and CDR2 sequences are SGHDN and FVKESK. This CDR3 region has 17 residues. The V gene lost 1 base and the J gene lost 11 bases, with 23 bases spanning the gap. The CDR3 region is CASSQVTGTQGIGKLFF. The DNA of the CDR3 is TGTGCCAGCAGCCAAGTGACCGGGACGCAAGGGATCGGGAAACTGTTTTTT. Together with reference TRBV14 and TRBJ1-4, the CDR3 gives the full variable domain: EAGVTQFPSHSVIEKGQTVTLRCDPISGHDNLYWYRRVMGKEIKFLLHFVKESKQDESGMPNNRFLAERTGGTYSTLKVQPAELEDSGVYFCASSQVTGTQGIGKLFFGSGTQLSVL.

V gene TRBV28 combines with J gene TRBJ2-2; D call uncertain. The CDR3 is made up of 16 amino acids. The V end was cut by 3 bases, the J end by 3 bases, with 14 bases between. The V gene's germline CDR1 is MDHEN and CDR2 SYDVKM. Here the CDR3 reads CASSFAEKVDTGELFF. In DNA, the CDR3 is TGTGCCAGCAGTTTCGCGGAAAAGGTGGACACCGGGGAGCTGTTTTTT.

CDR3 bases: TGTGCCAGCAGCCGGACGGGAGAAAGCTCCTATAATTCACCCCTCCACTTT. Protein: CASSRTGESSYNSPLHF. The chain carries TRBV7-9 and TRBJ1-6; D is undetermined. The V end was cut by 5 bases, the J end by 0 bases, with 14 bases between. CDR1 is SEHNR, CDR2 FQNEAQ, per germline (reference sequence). The CDR3 loop spans 17 amino acids.

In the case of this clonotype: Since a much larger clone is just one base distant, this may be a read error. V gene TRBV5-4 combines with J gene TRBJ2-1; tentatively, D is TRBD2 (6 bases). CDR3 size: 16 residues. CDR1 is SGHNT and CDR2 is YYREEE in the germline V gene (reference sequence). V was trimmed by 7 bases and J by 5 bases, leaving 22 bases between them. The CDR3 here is CASADPRRVADNEQFF. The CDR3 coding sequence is TGTGCCAGCGCCGATCCCCGCCGAGTAGCGGACAATGAGCAGTTCTTC.

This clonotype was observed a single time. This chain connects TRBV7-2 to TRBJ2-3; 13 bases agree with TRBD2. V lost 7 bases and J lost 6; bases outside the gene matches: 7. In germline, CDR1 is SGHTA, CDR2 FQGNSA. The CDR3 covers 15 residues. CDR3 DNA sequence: TGTGCCAGCACCGGGACTAGCGGGGTTTCGGATACGCAGTATTTT. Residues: CASTGTSGVSDTQYF.

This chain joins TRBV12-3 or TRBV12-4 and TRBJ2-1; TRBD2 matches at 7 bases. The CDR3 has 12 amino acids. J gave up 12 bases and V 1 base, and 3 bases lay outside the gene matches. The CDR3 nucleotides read TGTGCCAGCAGTTTAGGGGGGGGTGGGCAGTTCTTC. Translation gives CASSLGGGGQFF.

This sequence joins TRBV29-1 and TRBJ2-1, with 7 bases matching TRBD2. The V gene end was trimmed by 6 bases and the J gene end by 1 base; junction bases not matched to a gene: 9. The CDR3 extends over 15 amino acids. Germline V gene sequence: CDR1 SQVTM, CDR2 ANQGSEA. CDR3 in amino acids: CSVRKLADSYNEQFF. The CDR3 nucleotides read TGCAGCGTGAGAAAGCTAGCGGATTCCTACAATGAGCAGTTCTTC.